Reported below is one T cell receptor (beta chain). What it binds is not known. Germline V lookup: CDR1 SGDLS, CDR2 YYNGEE. The CDR3 consists of 13 residues. V lost 0 bases, J lost 7 bases, and 7 bases lay in between. PCR amplification relied on 60 Vbeta primers (plus 13 Jbeta primers). TCRdb keeps only in-frame clones here, not all; method: immunoSEQ multiplex PCR. The table has about 110,000 clones, 70% to 80% seen once. The data were obtained in a study of cytomegalovirus exposure and HLA in healthy donors. Study details: There were 300 to 400 genotyped donors. Of these, about 86% fell in the genetic ancestry cluster associated with self-reported Caucasian donors. Regarding the study as a whole: Overall, approximately 150 TCR beta chains were annotated as cytomegalovirus-associated. In vitro data verified a few CMV-associated chains as specific for CMV antigens. By HLA locus, TCR association rates varied in a later analysis, with DRB1 showing the most and HLA-C the fewest.

The chain recombines TRBV9 with TRBJ1-4; D unresolved. The sample was PBMCs. The source is a female donor in good health and CMV-seropositive. CDR3 in amino acids: CASSVEGGEKLFF. The CDR3 DNA sequence: TGTGCCAGCAGCGTAGAGGGAGGTGAAAAACTGTTTTTT.